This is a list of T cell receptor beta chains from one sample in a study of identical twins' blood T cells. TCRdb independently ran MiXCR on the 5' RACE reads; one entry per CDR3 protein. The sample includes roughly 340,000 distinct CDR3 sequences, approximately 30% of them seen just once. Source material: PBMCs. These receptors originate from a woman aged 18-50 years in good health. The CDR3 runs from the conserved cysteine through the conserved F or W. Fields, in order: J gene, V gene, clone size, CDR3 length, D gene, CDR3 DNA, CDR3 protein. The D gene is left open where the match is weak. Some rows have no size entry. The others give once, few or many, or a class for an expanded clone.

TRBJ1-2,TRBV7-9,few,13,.,TGTGCCAGCAGACCAAACAGTTTCTATGACTACACCTTC,CASRPNSFYDYTF
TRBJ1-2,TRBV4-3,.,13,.,TGCGCCAGCAGCCAGGACGGGACGCGTGGCTACACCTTC,CASSQDGTRGYTF
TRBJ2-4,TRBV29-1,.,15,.,TGCAGCGTTATGGGAGGGGGATTAGCCAAAAACATTCAGTACTTC,CSVMGGGLAKNIQYF
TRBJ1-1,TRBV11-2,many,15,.,TGTGCCAGCAGCTTTTCAGGCAGCTACAACACTGAAGCTTTCTTT,CASSFSGSYNTEAFF
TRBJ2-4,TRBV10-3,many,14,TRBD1,TGTGCCATCAGTGGAAACAGGGGTAGGGACATTCAGTACTTC,CAISGNRGRDIQYF
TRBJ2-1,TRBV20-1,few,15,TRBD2,TGCAGTGCTAGGGGGACTAGCGGCCTCCGTCATGAGCAGTTCTTC,CSARGTSGLRHEQFF
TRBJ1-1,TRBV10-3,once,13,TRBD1,TGTGCCATCCACAGGGGAGGTAACACTGAAGCTTTCTTT,CAIHRGGNTEAFF
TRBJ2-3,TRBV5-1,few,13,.,TGCGCCAGCAGCTTGGGTCGATCCAATACGCAGTATTTT,CASSLGRSNTQYF
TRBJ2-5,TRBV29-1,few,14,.,TGCAGCGTTGAGGATGCGGCCTCGGGGGAGACCCAGTACTTC,CSVEDAASGETQYF
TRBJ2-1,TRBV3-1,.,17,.,TGTGCCAGCAGCCAAGTGCAGGGCCGGAGCTCCTACAATGAGCAGTTCTTC,CASSQVQGRSSYNEQFF
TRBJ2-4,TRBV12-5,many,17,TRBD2,TGTGCTAGTGGTCTGGGGACTAGCGGGGATCCGAAAAACATTCAGTACTTC,CASGLGTSGDPKNIQYF
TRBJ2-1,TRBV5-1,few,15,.,TGCGCCAGCGGACCAGAGAGGACGCAGTACAATGAGCAGTTCTTC,CASGPERTQYNEQFF
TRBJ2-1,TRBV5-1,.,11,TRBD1,TGCGCCAGCAGCTTTGACAGGGAACAGTTCTTC,CASSFDREQFF
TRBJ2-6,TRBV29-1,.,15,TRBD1,TGCAGCGCCGGACAGGCCATCTCTGGGGCCAACGTCCTGACTTTC,CSAGQAISGANVLTF
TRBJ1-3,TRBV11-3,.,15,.,TGTGCCAGCAGCTTAGAGTTGGTTCCTGGAAACACCATATATTTT,CASSLELVPGNTIYF
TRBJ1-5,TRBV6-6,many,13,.,TGTGCCAGCAATCAGTATCGGAATCAGCCCCAGCATTTT,CASNQYRNQPQHF
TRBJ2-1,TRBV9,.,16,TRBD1,TGTGCCAGCAGCGGACGGACAGGGGGCTCCTACAATGAGCAGTTCTTC,CASSGRTGGSYNEQFF
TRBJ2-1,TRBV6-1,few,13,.,TGTGCCAGCAGGTCCGGGGGTTGGTATGAGCAGTTCTTC,CASRSGGWYEQFF
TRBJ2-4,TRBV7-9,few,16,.,TGTGCCAGCAGCCCTCAGACAGACCTAGCCAAAAACATTCAGTACTTC,CASSPQTDLAKNIQYF
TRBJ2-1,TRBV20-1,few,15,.,TGCAGTGCTAGAGATTGGAGGGGGGCGGTGAATGAGCAGTTCTTC,CSARDWRGAVNEQFF
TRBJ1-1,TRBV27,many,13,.,TGTGCCAGCAGGGCAAATCGGAACACTGAAGCTTTCTTT,CASRANRNTEAFF
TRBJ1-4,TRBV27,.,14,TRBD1,TGTGCCAGCAGCCCTCAAAACAGGGGACGAAAACTGTTTTTT,CASSPQNRGRKLFF
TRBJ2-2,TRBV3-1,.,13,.,TGTGCCAGCAGCCAAATTAGCACCGGGGAGCTGTTTTTT,CASSQISTGELFF
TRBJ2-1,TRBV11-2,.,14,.,TGTGCCAGCAGCTTAATAGGCCAGTGGGATGGGCATTTCTTC,CASSLIGQWDGHFF
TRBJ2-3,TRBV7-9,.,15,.,TGTGCCAGCAGCTTAGTGGGACATAGCACAGATACGCAGTATTTT,CASSLVGHSTDTQYF
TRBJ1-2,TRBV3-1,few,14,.,TGTGCCAGCAGCATGGTTAGGGGATCCTATGGCTACACCTTC,CASSMVRGSYGYTF
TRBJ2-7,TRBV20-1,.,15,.,TGCAGTGCTGGAGATCCCGGACACTTCTCCTACGAGCAGTACTTC,CSAGDPGHFSYEQYF
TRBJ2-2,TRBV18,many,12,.,TGTGCCAGCTCACCTAGAACCGGGGAGCTGTTTTTT,CASSPRTGELFF
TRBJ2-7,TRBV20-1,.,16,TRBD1,TGCAGTGCTAGAACAGGGGTAGGGAGCGACTCCTACGAGCAGTACTTC,CSARTGVGSDSYEQYF
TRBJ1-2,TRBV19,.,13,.,TGTGCCAGTAGCCCCGCGGTGAGCTATGGCTACACCTTC,CASSPAVSYGYTF
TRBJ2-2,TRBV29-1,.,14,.,TGCAGCGCCCGACACTTGACGGCCACCGGGGAGCTGTTTTTT,CSARHLTATGELFF
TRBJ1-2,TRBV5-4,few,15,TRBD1,TGTGCCAGCAGCTTGGACAGGGGGAGTAGCTATGGCTACACCTTC,CASSLDRGSSYGYTF
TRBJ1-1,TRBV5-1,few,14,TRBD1,TGCGCCAGCAGCCCGGGACAGGGGGACTTCGAAGCTTTCTTT,CASSPGQGDFEAFF
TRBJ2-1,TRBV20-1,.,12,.,TGCAGTGCGGCTGACCCGCGGAATGAGCAGTTCTTC,CSAADPRNEQFF
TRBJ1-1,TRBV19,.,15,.,TGTGCCAGTAGCCCCTCCCGGGCTATGAACACTGAAGCTTTCTTT,CASSPSRAMNTEAFF
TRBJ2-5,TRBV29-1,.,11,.,TGCAGCGTTGCCGAACTTGAGACCCAGTACTTC,CSVAELETQYF